The 26 T cell receptor beta chains in this list originate from one sample, sequenced in a study of T-cell memory formation after mild COVID-19. Via MiXCR, TCRdb re-called the 5' RACE reads, giving one row per CDR3 protein. Counted here are 500,000 to 650,000 distinct CDR3 sequences, less than 25% occurring once; the ten biggest clones make up under 8.5%. The sample taken for sequencing was PBMCs or a T cell subset sorted from them (not recorded which). The receptors come from an adult woman who had mild COVID-19 (a few samples of this study predate the infection). Cell type and time point are not known.

The chain uses TRBV4-1 and TRBJ1-1; 9 bases line up with TRBD1. The CDR3 covers 14 residues. The trim removed 0 bases at V and 10 bases at J, leaving 6 bases unmatched. Per germline, CDR1 MGHRA and CDR2 YSYEKL. As DNA, the CDR3 is TGCGCCAGCAGCCAAGAGGGAACAGGGGGCTCAGCTTTCTTT. The encoded protein is CASSQEGTGGSAFF.

This clonotype showed up many times. The junction does not match germline at one end; this may be a read error. This chain joins TRBV5-1 and TRBJ1-1; 7 bases agree with TRBD1. This CDR3 comprises 14 residues. CDR1 is SGHRS and CDR2 is YFSETQ in the germline V gene. The DNA for the CDR3 is TGTGCCAGCAGCTCTACAGGGGCCAACACTGAAGCTTTCTTT. Its translation is CASSSTGANTEAFF.

This clonotype was recorded many times. The rearrangement links TRBV20-1 to TRBJ1-1, with D maybe TRBD1 (5 bases). This CDR3 is 13 amino acids long. CDR1 and CDR2 (germline): DFQATT, SNEGSKA (reference sequence). V lost 7 bases, J lost 3 bases, and 15 bases lay in between. The CDR3 loop reads CSVKGTADTEAFF. CDR3 in DNA: TGCAGTGTTAAAGGGACTGCCGACACTGAAGCTTTCTTT.

The rearrangement links TRBV4-3 to TRBJ2-7; TRBD1 agrees at 7 bases. Trimming removed 2 bases from V and 7 bases from J; junction bases left unmatched: 11. The CDR3 contains 15 residues. CDR1 and CDR2 (germline): LGHNA, YSLEER. This chain's CDR3 is CASSQLSTGLREQYF. The DNA of the CDR3 is TGCGCCAGCAGCCAACTATCGACAGGGTTGAGGGAGCAGTACTTC.

This clonotype was seen only a few times. J is TRBJ1-6 and V is TRBV12-3 or TRBV12-4; TRBD1 is a possible D gene (6 bases). V was cut by 6 bases and J by 0 bases, with 9 bases left in between. The CDR3 spans 15 residues. The CDR3 region is CASRRTDSYNSPLHF. As DNA, the CDR3 is TGTGCCAGCAGGCGGACAGACTCCTATAATTCACCCCTCCACTTT.

The chain uses TRBV9 and TRBJ1-2; no firm D call. V lost 2 bases and J 2 bases, leaving 7 bases between the germline ends. Germline-derived CDR1 and CDR2 are SGDLS and YYNGEE. CDR3 size: 13 residues. CDR3 sequence reads: CASSVSGNYGYTF. The CDR3 DNA reads TGTGCCAGCAGCGTGTCCGGGAACTATGGCTACACCTTC.

The chain employs TRBV6-2 or TRBV6-3 and TRBJ2-1; possible D gene TRBD1, 6 bases. Germline CDR1 and CDR2: MNHEY and SVGEGT. The length of the CDR3 is 18 residues. V dropped 2 bases and J dropped 3 bases, with 20 bases sitting between them. The CDR3 nucleotides read TGTGCCAGCAGTTACCACAGGGAATCCCTCAGGAACTACAATGAGCAGTTCTTC. It is translated as CASSYHRESLRNYNEQFF.

This clonotype has only a few counts. The chain is built from TRBV10-3 and TRBJ1-1; D not resolved. Per the germline V gene, CDR1 is ENHRY and CDR2 is SYGVKD. V lost 4 bases and J lost 2, with 8 bases in between. This CDR3 contains 13 residues. Written as DNA, the CDR3 is TGTGCCATCAGTGTAAAGGACAACACTGAAGCTTTCTTT. The encoded protein is CAISVKDNTEAFF.

The chain uses TRBV18 and TRBJ2-7; D is perhaps TRBD1 or TRBD2 (5 bases each). Trimming cost V 0 bases and J 0 bases, with 9 bases left between them. The length of the CDR3 is 15 residues. Germline lookup yields CDR1 KGHSH and CDR2 LQKENI. The CDR3 is CASSPPWDASYEQYF. The CDR3 nucleotides read TGTGCCAGCTCACCACCTTGGGACGCCTCCTACGAGCAGTACTTC.

V and J are TRBV24-1 and TRBJ2-3; TRBD2 agrees at 7 bases. The CDR3 is 16 residues long. CDR1 and CDR2 from the germline V gene are KGHDR and SFDVKD. The V gene end was trimmed by 0 bases and the J gene end by 5 bases; junction bases not matched to a gene: 7. Written as DNA, the CDR3 is TGTGCCACCAGTGATTTGGCGGGAGTGGTAGGAGATACGCAGTATTTT. Translated: CATSDLAGVVGDTQYF.

This clonotype was detected only a few times. J is TRBJ1-6 and V is TRBV27; D perhaps matches TRBD1 (5 bases). Per germline, CDR1 MNHEY and CDR2 SMNVEV (reference sequence). This CDR3 is 16 amino acids long. V was clipped by 4 bases and J by 5 bases, with 15 bases between them. CDR3 coding DNA: TGTGCCAGCAGTTGGGGGGGGACCGCAGATAATTCACCCCTCCACTTT. As protein: CASSWGGTADNSPLHF.

The chain employs TRBV20-1 and TRBJ2-1, with D perhaps matching TRBD1 (5 bases). This CDR3 is built from 12 residues. Germline loops: CDR1 DFQATT, CDR2 SNEGSKA (reference sequence). Trimming took off 3 bases at V and 8 bases at J, with 11 bases between the two ends. In nucleotides, the CDR3 is TGCAGTGCTAGCTCAGGGATTCATGAGCAGTTCTTC. Its translation is CSASSGIHEQFF.

J is TRBJ1-2 and V is TRBV4-1; D remains unclear. This CDR3 contains 14 residues. V lost 4 bases, J lost 1 base, and 10 bases lay in between. Germline CDR1 reads MGHRA; CDR2 reads YSYEKL. CDR3 DNA sequence: TGCGCCAGCAGCCGGACGGAGGATAACTATGGCTACACCTTC. The encoded protein is CASSRTEDNYGYTF.

This clonotype occurred a few times. The chain joins TRBV12-3 or TRBV12-4 to TRBJ2-7; 8 nucleotides line up with TRBD2. The CDR3 runs 14 residues. J was trimmed by 2 bases and V by 6 bases; bases with no gene match: 6. The DNA of the CDR3 is TGTGCCAGCAGGGGTCAGGGACTAGCCTACGAGCAGTACTTC. It yields the protein CASRGQGLAYEQYF.

This clonotype has a single count. The chain carries TRBV9 and TRBJ2-2, with D tentatively TRBD1 (5 bases). V dropped 0 bases and J dropped 9 bases, with 12 bases sitting between them. The CDR3 runs to 14 residues. From germline, CDR1 is SGDLS and CDR2 YYNGEE. The CDR3 spells CASSVVDKSRELFF. As DNA, the CDR3 is TGTGCCAGCAGCGTAGTGGACAAATCCAGGGAGCTGTTTTTT. Using reference TRBV9 and TRBJ2-2 for the parts outside the CDR3, the full variable domain is DSGVTQTPKHLITATGQRVTLRCSPRSGDLSVYWYQQSLDQGLQFLIQYYNGEERAKGNILERFSAQQFPDLHSELNLSSLELGDSALYFCASSVVDKSRELFFGEGSRLTVL.

The V and J genes are TRBV28 and TRBJ2-7, with D possibly being TRBD1 (6 bases). This CDR3 has 14 amino acids. The germline V gene has CDR1 MDHEN and CDR2 SYDVKM. V gave up 2 bases and J gave up 3 bases, with 11 bases separating them. The CDR3 coding sequence is TGTGCCAGCAGTTTAGGTTCCAGGGGCTACGAGCAGTACTTC. It encodes CASSLGSRGYEQYF.

In this sample, this clonotype turned up a few times. The chain combines TRBV9 with TRBJ2-3, with D perhaps TRBD1 or TRBD2 (5 bases each). Trimming pared 0 bases from V and 4 bases from J, leaving 12 bases between. This CDR3 has 15 amino acids. Germline CDR1 and CDR2: SGDLS and YYNGEE. CDR3 loop: CASSVGWGISDTQYF. The CDR3 DNA is TGTGCCAGCAGCGTAGGGTGGGGGATATCAGATACGCAGTATTTT.

The J gene is TRBJ2-7, the V gene TRBV9, with TRBD1 as a possible D gene (6 bases). V lost 0 bases, J lost 5 bases, and 9 bases lay in between. CDR1 and CDR2 from the germline V gene are SGDLS and YYNGEE. There are 13 residues in the CDR3. The CDR3 DNA follows: TGTGCCAGCAGCGTAGGGGACACAGACGAGCAGTACTTC. Amino acids: CASSVGDTDEQYF.

At least ten counts were recorded for this clonotype. V usage is TRBV7-6 and J usage is TRBJ2-3; TRBD2 matches at 11 bases. The CDR3 has 16 residues. V shed 7 bases, J shed 2 bases, and the junction held 8 bases outside the gene matches. CDR1 is SGHVS, CDR2 FNYEAQ, per germline. This CDR3 is CASTLLAGVTTDTQYF. CDR3 DNA sequence: TGTGCCAGCACATTACTAGCGGGAGTAACCACAGATACGCAGTATTTT.

The chain joins TRBV7-3 to TRBJ2-3, with 12 bases fitting TRBD2. The V gene end was trimmed by 5 bases and the J gene end by 5 bases; junction bases not matched to a gene: 8. Per the germline V gene, CDR1 is SGHTA and CDR2 is FQGTGA. This CDR3 has 16 residues. Here the CDR3 DNA reads TGTGCCAGCAGCAAGCTAGCGGGAGGGCCCCAAGATACGCAGTATTTT. It translates to CASSKLAGGPQDTQYF. Using reference TRBV7-3 and TRBJ2-3 for the parts outside the CDR3, the full variable domain is GAGVSQTPSNKVTEKGKYVELRCDPISGHTALYWYRQSLGQGPEFLIYFQGTGAADDSGLPNDRFFAVRPEGSVSTLKIQRTERGDSAVYLCASSKLAGGPQDTQYFGPGTRLTVL.

The V and J genes are TRBV7-6 and TRBJ1-6, with a tentative D call TRBD1 (6 bases). Trimming removed 1 base at V and 10 bases at J, with 17 bases between. This CDR3 has 16 residues. Germline V gives CDR1 SGHVS, CDR2 FNYEAQ. The CDR3 sequence: CASSLGYRERGSPLHF. The CDR3 coding sequence is TGTGCCAGCAGCTTAGGTTACAGGGAACGGGGGTCACCCCTCCACTTT. The variable domain in full, completed from reference TRBV7-6 and TRBJ1-6, reads GAGVSQSPRYKVTKRGQDVALRCDPISGHVSLYWYRQALGQGPEFLTYFNYEAQQDKSGLPNDRFSAERPEGSISTLTIQRTEQRDSAMYRCASSLGYRERGSPLHFGNGTRLTVT.

This clonotype has only a few counts. The V and J genes are TRBV11-3 and TRBJ2-5; D is undetermined. Trimming left V 5 bases short and J 1 base short, with 11 bases between. CDR1 is SGHNT and CDR2 is YENEEA in the germline V gene. The CDR3 consists of 14 residues. This chain's CDR3 is CASSGWAIQETQYF. DNA for the CDR3: TGTGCCAGCAGCGGATGGGCTATCCAAGAGACCCAGTACTTC.

The chain is built from TRBV12-3 or TRBV12-4 and TRBJ1-1; 7 nucleotides agree with TRBD1. This CDR3 comprises 15 residues. The trim removed 5 bases at V and 7 bases at J, leaving 13 bases unmatched. Here the CDR3 reads CASSLTPGGSGEAFF. The CDR3 DNA sequence: TGTGCCAGCAGTCTCACCCCAGGGGGTTCGGGTGAAGCTTTCTTT.

This clonotype appeared a few times. The chain employs TRBV25-1 and TRBJ1-1; D remains unclear. The V gene lost 3 bases and the J gene lost 11 bases, with 13 bases spanning the gap. This CDR3 has 12 amino acids. Per germline, CDR1 MGHDK and CDR2 SYGVNS. The CDR3 sequence: CASSELRGEAFF. The CDR3 nucleotides read TGTGCCAGCAGTGAGCTGCGGGGTGAGGCTTTCTTT.

The V call is TRBV4-1, the J call TRBJ1-5; the match to TRBD1 covers 7 bases. With V trimmed by 1 base and J by 9 bases, 9 bases remained unmatched. CDR1 and CDR2 from the germline V gene are MGHRA and YSYEKL. This CDR3 region has 15 residues. In DNA form, the CDR3 reads TGCGCCAGCAGCCAAGTGACAGGGTGGGATTGGCCCCAGCATTTT. Translated, it gives CASSQVTGWDWPQHF.

This clonotype showed up just a few times. The V gene is TRBV3-1, the J gene TRBJ1-5; D remains ambiguous. Trimming removed 2 bases from V and 6 bases from J, with 5 bases in between. Germline V gives CDR1 LGHDT, CDR2 YNNKEL (reference sequence). CDR3 length: 12 amino acids. In DNA, the CDR3 is TGTGCCAGCAGCCAATTGGGTCAGCCCCAGCATTTT. Protein sequence: CASSQLGQPQHF.